The TCR beta chain under discussion was sequenced for a study of T cells in localized non-small cell lung cancer. Points from the study as a whole: The appearance of a median approximately 57 of the top 100 tumor clones was seen in adjacent lung. Sequencing was restricted to one tumor region; therefore, heterogeneity remains possible.

This clone was observed a handful of times. Its antigen is as yet unknown. Generated by immunoSEQ multiplex PCR, the TCRdb table keeps only in-frame clones and is missing some. Of more than 2,000 clones detected, roughly a sixth appear once; the ten largest clones hold under 25%. CDR3 length: 17 amino acids. V shed 0 bases and J shed 0 bases, with 10 bases lying between them. Germline assignment: CDR1 SGDLS and CDR2 YYNGEE. The V gene is TRBV9, the J gene TRBJ2-6; D uncertain. The material was lung tumor tissue, obtained before any cancer treatment. The TCR comes from an older female donor with stage I squamous cell lung carcinoma. The CDR3 DNA follows: TGTGCCAGCAGCGTAGCCGGTCTAACCTCTGGGGCCAACGTCCTGACTTTC. Its protein product is CASSVAGLTSGANVLTF.